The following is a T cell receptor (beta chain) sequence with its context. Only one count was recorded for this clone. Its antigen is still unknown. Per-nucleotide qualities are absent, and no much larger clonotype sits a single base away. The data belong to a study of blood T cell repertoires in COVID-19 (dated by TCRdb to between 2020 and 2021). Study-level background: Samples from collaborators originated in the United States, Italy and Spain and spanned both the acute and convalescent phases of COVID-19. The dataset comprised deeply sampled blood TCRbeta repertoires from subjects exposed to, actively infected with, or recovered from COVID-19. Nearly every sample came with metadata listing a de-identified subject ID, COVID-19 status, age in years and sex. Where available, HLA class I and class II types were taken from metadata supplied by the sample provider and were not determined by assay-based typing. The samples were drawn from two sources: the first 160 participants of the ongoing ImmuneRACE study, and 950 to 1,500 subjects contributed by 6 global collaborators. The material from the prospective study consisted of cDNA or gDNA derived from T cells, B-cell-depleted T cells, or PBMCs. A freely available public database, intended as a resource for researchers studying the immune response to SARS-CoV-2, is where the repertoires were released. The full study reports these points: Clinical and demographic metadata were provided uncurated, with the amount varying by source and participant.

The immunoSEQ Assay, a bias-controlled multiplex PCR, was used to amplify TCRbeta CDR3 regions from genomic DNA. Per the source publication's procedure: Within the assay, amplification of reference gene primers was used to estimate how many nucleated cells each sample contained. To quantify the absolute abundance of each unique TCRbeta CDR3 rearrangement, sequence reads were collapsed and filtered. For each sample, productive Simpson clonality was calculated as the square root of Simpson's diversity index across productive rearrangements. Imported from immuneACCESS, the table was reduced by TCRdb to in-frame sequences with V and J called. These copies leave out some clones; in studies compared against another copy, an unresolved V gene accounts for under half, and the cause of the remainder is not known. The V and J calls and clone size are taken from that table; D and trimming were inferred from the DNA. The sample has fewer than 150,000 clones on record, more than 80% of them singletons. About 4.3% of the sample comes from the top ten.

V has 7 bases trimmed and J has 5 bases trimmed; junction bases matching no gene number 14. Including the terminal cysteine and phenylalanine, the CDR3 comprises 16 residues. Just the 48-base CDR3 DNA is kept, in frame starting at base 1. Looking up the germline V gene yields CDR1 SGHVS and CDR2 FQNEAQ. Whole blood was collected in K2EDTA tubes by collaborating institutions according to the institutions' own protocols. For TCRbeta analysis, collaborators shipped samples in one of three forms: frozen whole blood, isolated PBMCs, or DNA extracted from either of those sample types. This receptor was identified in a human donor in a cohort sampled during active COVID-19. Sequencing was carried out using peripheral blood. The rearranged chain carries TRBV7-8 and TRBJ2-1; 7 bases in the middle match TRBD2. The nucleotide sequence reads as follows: TGTGCCAGCACCACCGAGGGGCTAGCGGCTAACAATGAGCAGTTCTTC. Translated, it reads CASTTEGLAANNEQFF.